This is a list of T cell receptor beta chains from one sample in a study of blood T cell repertoires in COVID-19. Generated by immunoSEQ multiplex PCR, the TCRdb table keeps only in-frame clones and is missing some. The sample consists of under 80,000 clones, around three quarters of them appearing once. What was sequenced was peripheral blood. The receptors come from a human donor in a cohort sampled during active COVID-19. The CDR3 runs from the conserved cysteine through the conserved F or W. The D gene is left open where the match is weak. Not all rows give a size; the values are once, few, many and, for expanded clones, a class.

v_gene: TRBV4-3; j_gene: TRBJ1-4; abundance: .; d_gene: .; CDR3aa: CASSQAGTEKLFF; CDR3nt: TGCGCCAGCAGCCAAGCGGGGACAGAAAAACTGTTTTTT
v_gene: TRBV6-5; j_gene: TRBJ2-5; abundance: .; d_gene: .; CDR3aa: CASSHRGMETQYF; CDR3nt: TGTGCCAGCAGTCATAGGGGTATGGAGACCCAGTACTTC
v_gene: TRBV3-1/TRBV3-2; j_gene: TRBJ2-2; abundance: .; d_gene: TRBD2; CDR3aa: CASKWGGGGELFF; CDR3nt: TGTGCCAGCAAATGGGGGGGTGGCGGGGAGCTGTTTTTT
v_gene: TRBV18; j_gene: TRBJ2-7; abundance: .; d_gene: .; CDR3aa: CASSPLQSYEQYF; CDR3nt: TGTGCCAGCTCACCACTCCAGTCCTACGAGCAGTACTTC
v_gene: TRBV21-1; j_gene: TRBJ1-5; abundance: .; d_gene: .; CDR3aa: CASSTETGSNQPQHF; CDR3nt: TGTGCCAGCAGCACGGAAACAGGGAGCAATCAGCCCCAGCATTTT
v_gene: TRBV19; j_gene: TRBJ1-1; abundance: .; d_gene: .; CDR3aa: CASFTGRGEAFF; CDR3nt: TGTGCCAGTTTTACAGGGAGGGGCGAGGCTTTCTTT
v_gene: TRBV4-2; j_gene: TRBJ2-7; abundance: .; d_gene: TRBD2; CDR3aa: CASSQALAGGYEQYF; CDR3nt: TGTGCCAGCAGCCAAGCGCTAGCGGGAGGTTACGAGCAGTACTTC
v_gene: TRBV18; j_gene: TRBJ1-4; abundance: .; d_gene: .; CDR3aa: CASSPLPRTSAASTNEKLFF; CDR3nt: TGTGCCAGCTCACCGCTACCAAGGACTTCGGCCGCTTCAACTAATGAAAAACTGTTTTTT
v_gene: TRBV12-5; j_gene: TRBJ1-2; abundance: medium-sized; d_gene: TRBD1; CDR3aa: CASGLDGTGHYGYTF; CDR3nt: TGTGCTAGTGGTTTGGACGGGACAGGACACTATGGCTACACCTTC
v_gene: TRBV7-3; j_gene: TRBJ2-1; abundance: .; d_gene: .; CDR3aa: CASSLSSYNEQFF; CDR3nt: TGTGCCAGCAGCTTATCTAGCTACAATGAGCAGTTCTTC
v_gene: TRBV9; j_gene: TRBJ2-2; abundance: .; d_gene: TRBD2; CDR3aa: CASSVVASGYTGELFF; CDR3nt: TGTGCCAGCAGCGTAGTTGCTAGCGGATACACCGGGGAGCTGTTTTTT
v_gene: TRBV7-2; j_gene: TRBJ1-1; abundance: .; d_gene: .; CDR3aa: CASSLLGARSEAFF; CDR3nt: TGTGCCAGCAGCTTACTGGGGGCGCGAAGTGAAGCTTTCTTT
v_gene: TRBV12-3/TRBV12-4; j_gene: TRBJ1-2; abundance: .; d_gene: TRBD1; CDR3aa: CASSLGQGQGYTF; CDR3nt: TGTGCCAGCAGTTTGGGACAGGGCCAAGGCTACACCTTC
v_gene: TRBV5-5; j_gene: TRBJ2-7; abundance: .; d_gene: TRBD2; CDR3aa: CASSQGLAGAYEQYF; CDR3nt: TGTGCCAGCAGCCAGGGACTAGCGGGAGCCTACGAGCAGTACTTC
v_gene: TRBV5-6; j_gene: TRBJ2-2; abundance: .; d_gene: .; CDR3aa: CASSFRSRAGELFF; CDR3nt: TGTGCCAGCAGCTTCCGGAGTCGCGCCGGGGAGCTGTTTTTT
v_gene: TRBV6-2/TRBV6-3; j_gene: TRBJ1-5; abundance: .; d_gene: .; CDR3aa: CASSAPWGGQPQHF; CDR3nt: TGTGCCAGCAGTGCCCCCTGGGGAGGTCAGCCCCAGCATTTT
v_gene: TRBV18; j_gene: TRBJ2-7; abundance: once; d_gene: TRBD1; CDR3aa: CASSSDRVLKSYEQYF; CDR3nt: TGTGCCAGCTCCTCTGACAGGGTTCTCAAGTCCTACGAGCAGTACTTC
v_gene: TRBV5-4; j_gene: TRBJ2-7; abundance: once; d_gene: .; CDR3aa: CASSFRGSYEQYF; CDR3nt: TGTGCCAGCAGCTTCCGGGGGTCCTACGAGCAGTACTTC
v_gene: TRBV4-2; j_gene: TRBJ2-3; abundance: .; d_gene: TRBD2; CDR3aa: CASSQLTSGSGSDTQYF; CDR3nt: TGTGCCAGCAGCCAACTTACTAGCGGGAGTGGTTCAGATACGCAGTATTTT
v_gene: TRBV10-3; j_gene: TRBJ2-3; abundance: .; d_gene: .; CDR3aa: CAIQPGDGTDTQYF; CDR3nt: TGTGCCATCCAGCCAGGGGACGGCACAGATACGCAGTATTTT
v_gene: TRBV5-4; j_gene: TRBJ2-7; abundance: few; d_gene: TRBD2; CDR3aa: CASRVAGDSYEQYF; CDR3nt: TGTGCCAGCAGGGTAGCGGGAGATTCCTACGAGCAGTACTTC
v_gene: TRBV7-3; j_gene: TRBJ2-1; abundance: .; d_gene: TRBD2; CDR3aa: CASSHTPAGNPGGDNEQFF; CDR3nt: TGTGCCAGCAGCCACACCCCCGCGGGAAATCCGGGGGGTGACAATGAGCAGTTCTTC
v_gene: TRBV19; j_gene: TRBJ1-2; abundance: .; d_gene: TRBD1; CDR3aa: CASTRQGRDYGYTF; CDR3nt: TGTGCCAGTACCCGACAGGGGCGGGACTATGGCTACACCTTC
v_gene: TRBV7-3; j_gene: TRBJ2-1; abundance: .; d_gene: TRBD2; CDR3aa: CASSARTSGSGEQFF; CDR3nt: TGTGCCAGCAGCGCCCGGACTAGCGGGAGTGGTGAGCAGTTCTTC
v_gene: TRBV12-3/TRBV12-4; j_gene: TRBJ2-5; abundance: .; d_gene: .; CDR3aa: CASSLKGGANQYF; CDR3nt: TGTGCCAGCAGTTTAAAAGGGGGTGCAAACCAGTACTTC
v_gene: TRBV7-2; j_gene: TRBJ1-4; abundance: .; d_gene: TRBD1; CDR3aa: CASSNRQGREKLFF; CDR3nt: TGTGCCAGCAGCAACCGACAGGGCCGGGAAAAACTGTTTTTT
v_gene: TRBV5-1; j_gene: TRBJ2-7; abundance: few; d_gene: TRBD2; CDR3aa: CASSLAASGGYYEQYF; CDR3nt: TGCGCCAGCAGCTTGGCAGCTAGCGGGGGATACTACGAGCAGTACTTC
v_gene: TRBV11-3; j_gene: TRBJ2-5; abundance: .; d_gene: .; CDR3aa: CASSPPGLQETQYF; CDR3nt: TGTGCCAGCAGCCCCCCCGGTCTCCAAGAGACCCAGTACTTC
v_gene: TRBV19; j_gene: TRBJ2-5; abundance: .; d_gene: .; CDR3aa: CASSIGGQKETQYF; CDR3nt: TGTGCCAGTAGTATAGGTGGACAGAAAGAGACCCAGTACTTC
v_gene: TRBV6-2/TRBV6-3; j_gene: TRBJ2-7; abundance: .; d_gene: TRBD2; CDR3aa: CASSDLAGGRYEQYF; CDR3nt: TGTGCCAGCAGTGACTTAGCGGGAGGGCGGTACGAGCAGTACTTC
v_gene: TRBV7-3; j_gene: TRBJ2-6; abundance: few; d_gene: TRBD1; CDR3aa: CASSLGQGAAGANVLTF; CDR3nt: TGTGCCAGCAGCTTGGGACAGGGGGCGGCGGGGGCCAACGTCCTGACTTTC
v_gene: TRBV29-1; j_gene: TRBJ1-5; abundance: .; d_gene: TRBD1; CDR3aa: CSPRDSNSNQPQHF; CDR3nt: TGCAGCCCTCGGGACAGTAATAGCAATCAGCCCCAGCATTTT
v_gene: TRBV10-1; j_gene: TRBJ1-6; abundance: once; d_gene: TRBD1; CDR3aa: CASSDSNPGQEHNSPLHF; CDR3nt: TGCGCCAGCAGTGACTCAAATCCGGGACAGGAACATAATTCACCCCTCCACTTT
v_gene: TRBV25-1; j_gene: TRBJ2-7; abundance: .; d_gene: .; CDR3aa: CASSESGMLSYEQYF; CDR3nt: TGTGCCAGCAGTGAATCGGGGATGCTGAGTTACGAGCAGTACTTC
v_gene: TRBV3-1/TRBV3-2; j_gene: TRBJ1-2; abundance: .; d_gene: .; CDR3aa: CASSQGPVGYTF; CDR3nt: TGTGCCAGCAGCCAAGGTCCTGTGGGCTACACCTTC